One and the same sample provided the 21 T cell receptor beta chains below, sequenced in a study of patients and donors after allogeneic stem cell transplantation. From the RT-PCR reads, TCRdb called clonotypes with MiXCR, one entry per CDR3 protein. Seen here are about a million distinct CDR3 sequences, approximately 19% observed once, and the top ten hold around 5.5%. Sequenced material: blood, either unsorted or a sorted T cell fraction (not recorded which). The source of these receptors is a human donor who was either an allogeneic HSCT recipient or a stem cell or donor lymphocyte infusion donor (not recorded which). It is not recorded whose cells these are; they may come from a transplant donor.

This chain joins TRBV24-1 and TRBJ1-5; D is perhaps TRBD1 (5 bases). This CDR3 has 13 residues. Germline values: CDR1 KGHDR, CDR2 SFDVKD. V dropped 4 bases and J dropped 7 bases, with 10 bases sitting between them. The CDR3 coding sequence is TGTGCCACCAGTGAAACAGGCCACCAGCCCCAGCATTTT. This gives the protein CATSETGHQPQHF.

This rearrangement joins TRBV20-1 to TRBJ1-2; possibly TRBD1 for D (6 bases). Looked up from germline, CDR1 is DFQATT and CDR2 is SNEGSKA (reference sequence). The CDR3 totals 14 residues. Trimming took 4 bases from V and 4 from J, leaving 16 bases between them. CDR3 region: CSATGQIATYGYTF. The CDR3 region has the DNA TGCAGTGCTACCGGACAGATAGCTACCTATGGCTACACCTTC.

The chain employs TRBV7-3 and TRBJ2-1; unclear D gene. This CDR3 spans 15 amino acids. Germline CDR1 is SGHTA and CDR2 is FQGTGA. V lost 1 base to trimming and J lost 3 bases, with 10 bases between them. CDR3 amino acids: CASSLRPANYNEQFF. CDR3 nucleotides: TGTGCCAGCAGCTTAAGACCTGCCAACTACAATGAGCAGTTCTTC. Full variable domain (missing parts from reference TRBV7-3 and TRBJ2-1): GAGVSQTPSNKVTEKGKYVELRCDPISGHTALYWYRQSLGQGPEFLIYFQGTGAADDSGLPNDRFFAVRPEGSVSTLKIQRTERGDSAVYLCASSLRPANYNEQFFGPGTRLTVL.

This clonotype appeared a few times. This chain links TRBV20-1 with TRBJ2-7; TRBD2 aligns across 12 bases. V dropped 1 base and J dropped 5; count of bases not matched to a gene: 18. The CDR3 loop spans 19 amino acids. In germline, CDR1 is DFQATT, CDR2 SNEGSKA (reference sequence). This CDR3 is CSARAPPVGLAGSPHEQYF. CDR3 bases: TGCAGTGCTAGAGCCCCGCCCGTCGGACTAGCGGGATCCCCCCACGAGCAGTACTTC.

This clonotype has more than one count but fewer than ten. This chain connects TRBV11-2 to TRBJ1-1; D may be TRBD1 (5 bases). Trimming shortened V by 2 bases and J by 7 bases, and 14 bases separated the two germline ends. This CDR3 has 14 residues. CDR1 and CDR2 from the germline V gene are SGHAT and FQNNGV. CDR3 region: CASSLSGARGEAFF. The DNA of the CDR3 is TGTGCCAGCAGCTTAAGCGGGGCGAGGGGTGAAGCTTTCTTT. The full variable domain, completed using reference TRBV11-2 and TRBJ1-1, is EAGVAQSPRYKIIEKRQSVAFWCNPISGHATLYWYQQILGQGPKLLIQFQNNGVVDDSQLPKDRFSAERLKGVDSTLKIQPAKLEDSAVYLCASSLSGARGEAFFGQGTRLTVV.

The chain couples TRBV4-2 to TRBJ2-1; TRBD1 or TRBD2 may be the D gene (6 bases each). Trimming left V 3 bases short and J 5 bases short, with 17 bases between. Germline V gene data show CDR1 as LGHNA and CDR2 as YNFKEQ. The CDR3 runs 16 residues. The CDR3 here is CASSQGPTGADNEQFF. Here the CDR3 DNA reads TGTGCCAGCAGCCAGGGGCCTACGGGGGCAGACAATGAGCAGTTCTTC.

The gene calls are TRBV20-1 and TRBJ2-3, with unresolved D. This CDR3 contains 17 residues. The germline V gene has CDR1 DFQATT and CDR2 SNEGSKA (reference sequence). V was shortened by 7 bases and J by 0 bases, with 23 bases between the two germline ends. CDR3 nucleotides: TGCAGTGTGAATGGCCAAAGACGCACGTCCAGCACAGATACGCAGTATTTT. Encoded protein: CSVNGQRRTSSTDTQYF.

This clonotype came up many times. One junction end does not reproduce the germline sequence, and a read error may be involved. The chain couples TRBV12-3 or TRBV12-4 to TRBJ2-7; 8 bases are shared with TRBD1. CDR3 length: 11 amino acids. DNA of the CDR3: TGTGCCAGCAGTTCGCGGACAGGGTTAAACTTC. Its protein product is CASSSRTGLNF.

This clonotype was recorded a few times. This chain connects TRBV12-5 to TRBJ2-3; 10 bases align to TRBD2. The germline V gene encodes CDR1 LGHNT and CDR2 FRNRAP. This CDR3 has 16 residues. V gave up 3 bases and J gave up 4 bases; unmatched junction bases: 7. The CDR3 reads CASGLNTAGGPDTQYF. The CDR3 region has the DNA TGTGCTAGTGGTTTAAATACAGCGGGGGGGCCAGATACGCAGTATTTT.

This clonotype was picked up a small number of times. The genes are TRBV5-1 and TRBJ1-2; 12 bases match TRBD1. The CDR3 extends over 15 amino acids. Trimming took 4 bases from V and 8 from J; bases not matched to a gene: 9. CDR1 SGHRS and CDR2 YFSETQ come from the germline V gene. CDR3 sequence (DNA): TGCGCCAGCAGCCCCTCCGGGACAGGGGGCTTCGGCTACACCTTC. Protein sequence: CASSPSGTGGFGYTF.

CDR3 bases: TGTGCCAGCAGTTTTAATCCCCCGGACAATGAGCAGTTCTTC. The encoded protein is CASSFNPPDNEQFF. The genes are TRBV12-3 or TRBV12-4 and TRBJ2-1; no definite D call. The germline V and J ends were trimmed by 3 bases and 5 bases, with 11 bases remaining between them. The CDR3 totals 14 residues.

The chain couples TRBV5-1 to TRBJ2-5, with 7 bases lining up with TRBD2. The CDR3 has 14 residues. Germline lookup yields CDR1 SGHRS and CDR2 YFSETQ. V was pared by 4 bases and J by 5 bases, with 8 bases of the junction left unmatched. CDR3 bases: TGCGCCAGCAGCCGGGGGTCCGGGAGGGAGACCCAGTACTTC. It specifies CASSRGSGRETQYF.

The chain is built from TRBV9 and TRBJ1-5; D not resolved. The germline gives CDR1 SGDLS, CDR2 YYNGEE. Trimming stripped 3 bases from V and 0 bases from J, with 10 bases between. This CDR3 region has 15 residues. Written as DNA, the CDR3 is TGTGCCAGCAGCGCCGGACCCTATAGCAATCAGCCCCAGCATTTT. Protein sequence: CASSAGPYSNQPQHF.

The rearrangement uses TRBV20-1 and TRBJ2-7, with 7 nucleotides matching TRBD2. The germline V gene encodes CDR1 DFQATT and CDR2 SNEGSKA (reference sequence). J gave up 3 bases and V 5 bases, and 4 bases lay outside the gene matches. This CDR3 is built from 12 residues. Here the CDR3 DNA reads TGCAGTGCTCCGACTAGCCGCTACGAGCAGTACTTC. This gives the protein CSAPTSRYEQYF.

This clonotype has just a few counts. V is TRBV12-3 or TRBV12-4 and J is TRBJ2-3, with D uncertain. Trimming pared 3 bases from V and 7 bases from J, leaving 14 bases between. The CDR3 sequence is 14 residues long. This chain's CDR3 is CASSFRGSHHTQYF. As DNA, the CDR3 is TGTGCCAGCAGTTTCCGAGGCTCGCATCATACGCAGTATTTT.

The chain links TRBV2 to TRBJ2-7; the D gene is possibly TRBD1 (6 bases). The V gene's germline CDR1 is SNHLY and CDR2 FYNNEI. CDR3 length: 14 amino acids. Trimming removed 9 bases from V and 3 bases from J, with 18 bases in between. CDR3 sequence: CASSRNLGGYEQYF. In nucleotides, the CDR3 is TGTGCCAGTAGTAGGAACCTAGGGGGCTACGAGCAGTACTTC.

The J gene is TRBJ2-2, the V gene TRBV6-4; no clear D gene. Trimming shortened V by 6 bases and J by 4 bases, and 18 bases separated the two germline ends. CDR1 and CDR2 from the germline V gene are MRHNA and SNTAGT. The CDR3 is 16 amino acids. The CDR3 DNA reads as TGTGCCAGCAGCGAAGAGGACCCCCCGTCCACCGGGGAGCTGTTTTTT. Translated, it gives CASSEEDPPSTGELFF.

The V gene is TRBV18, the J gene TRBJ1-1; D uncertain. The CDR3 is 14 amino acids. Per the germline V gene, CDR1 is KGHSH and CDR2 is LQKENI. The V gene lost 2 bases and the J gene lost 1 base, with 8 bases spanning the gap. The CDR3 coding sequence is TGTGCCAGCTCACCAGTTATCCCGAACACTGAAGCTTTCTTT. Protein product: CASSPVIPNTEAFF.

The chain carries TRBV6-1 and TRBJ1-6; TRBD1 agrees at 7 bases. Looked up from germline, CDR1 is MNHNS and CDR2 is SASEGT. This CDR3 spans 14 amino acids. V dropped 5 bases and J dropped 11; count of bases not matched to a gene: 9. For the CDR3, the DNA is TGTGCCAGCAGTCGAAGGACCACAGGGGCACCCCTCCACTTT. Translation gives CASSRRTTGAPLHF.

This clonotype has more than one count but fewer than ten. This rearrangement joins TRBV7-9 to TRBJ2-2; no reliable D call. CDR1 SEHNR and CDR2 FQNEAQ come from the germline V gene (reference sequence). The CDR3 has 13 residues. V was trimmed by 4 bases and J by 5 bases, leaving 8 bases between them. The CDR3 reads CASSWVLTGELFF. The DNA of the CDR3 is TGTGCCAGCAGCTGGGTTTTGACCGGGGAGCTGTTTTTT.

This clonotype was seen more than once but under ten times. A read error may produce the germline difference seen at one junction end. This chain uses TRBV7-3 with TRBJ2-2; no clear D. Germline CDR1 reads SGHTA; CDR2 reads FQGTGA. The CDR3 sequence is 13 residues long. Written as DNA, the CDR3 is TGTGCCAGCAGCTTGGAGAACGCCGGGGAGCTGTTTTTT. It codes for CASSLENAGELFF. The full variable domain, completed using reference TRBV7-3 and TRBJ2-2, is GAGVSQTPSNKVTEKGKYVELRCDPISGHTALYWYRQSLGQGPEFLIYFQGTGAADDSGLPNDRFFAVRPEGSVSTLKIQRTERGDSAVYLCASSLENAGELFFGEGSRLTVL.